This entry concerns a single T cell receptor (beta chain). Its antigen remains unidentified. The data are from a study of cytomegalovirus exposure and HLA in healthy donors. Study-wide results and caveats: A later analysis showed TCR association rates differing by HLA locus, peaking at DRB1 and lowest at HLA-C. An apparent linkage of common viral pathogens to several of the most significant clusters emerged in a later analysis.

PCR involved 60 Vbeta and 13 Jbeta primers. Data came from immunoSEQ multiplex PCR; TCRdb stores just in-frame clones and leaves some out. This sample yields 150,000 to 200,000 clones, of which nearly 80% are seen a single time; 6.3% belongs to the top ten. CDR3 length: 15 residues. With 5 bases removed from V and 7 bases from J, the gap between germline ends came to 18 bases. Germline values: CDR1 SEHNR, CDR2 FQNEAQ (reference sequence). J is TRBJ2-1 and V is TRBV7-9; tentative D call: TRBD2 (6 bases). The receptor was isolated from a middle-aged man in good health and CMV-seropositive. Sample: PBMCs. The CDR3 sequence is CASSAGPIGGNEQFF. The CDR3 nucleotides are TGTGCCAGCAGCGCCGGACCCATTGGGGGGAATGAGCAGTTCTTC.